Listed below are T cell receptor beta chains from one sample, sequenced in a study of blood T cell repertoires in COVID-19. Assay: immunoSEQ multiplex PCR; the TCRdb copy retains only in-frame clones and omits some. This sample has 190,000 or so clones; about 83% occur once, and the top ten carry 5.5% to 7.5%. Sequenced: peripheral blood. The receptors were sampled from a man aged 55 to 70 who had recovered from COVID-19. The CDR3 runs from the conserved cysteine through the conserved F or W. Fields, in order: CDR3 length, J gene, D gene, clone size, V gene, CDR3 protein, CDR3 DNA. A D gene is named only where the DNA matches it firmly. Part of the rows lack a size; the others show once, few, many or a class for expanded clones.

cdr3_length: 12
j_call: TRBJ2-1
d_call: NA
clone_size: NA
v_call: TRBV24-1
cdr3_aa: CATSDLHKEQFF
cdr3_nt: TGTGCCACCAGTGATTTGCACAAAGAGCAGTTCTTC

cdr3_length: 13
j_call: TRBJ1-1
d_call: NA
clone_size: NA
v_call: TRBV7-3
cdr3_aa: CASRIGGKGEAFF
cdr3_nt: TGTGCCAGCAGGATCGGGGGGAAGGGTGAAGCTTTCTTT

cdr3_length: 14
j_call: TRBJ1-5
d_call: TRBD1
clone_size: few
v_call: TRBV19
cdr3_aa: CASSIGTGFRPQHF
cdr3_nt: TGTGCCAGTAGTATCGGGACAGGGTTTCGGCCCCAGCATTTT

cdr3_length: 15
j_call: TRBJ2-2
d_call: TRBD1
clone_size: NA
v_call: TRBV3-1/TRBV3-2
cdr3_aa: CASSQAGGASGELFF
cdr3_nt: TGTGCCAGCAGCCAAGCAGGGGGCGCGAGCGGGGAGCTGTTTTTT

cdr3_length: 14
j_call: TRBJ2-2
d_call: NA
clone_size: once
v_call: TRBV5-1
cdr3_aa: CASSLDVGPGELFF
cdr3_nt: TGCGCCAGCAGCTTGGATGTGGGCCCCGGGGAGCTGTTTTTT

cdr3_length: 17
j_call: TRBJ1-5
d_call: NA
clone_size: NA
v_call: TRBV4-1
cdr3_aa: CASSQDPGQLSNQPQHF
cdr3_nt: TGCGCCAGCAGCCAAGACCCCGGACAACTTAGCAATCAGCCCCAGCATTTT

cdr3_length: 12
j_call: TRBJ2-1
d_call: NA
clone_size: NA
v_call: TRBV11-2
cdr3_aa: CASSPTRSPQFF
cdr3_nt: TGTGCCAGCAGCCCAACGAGGAGCCCGCAGTTCTTC

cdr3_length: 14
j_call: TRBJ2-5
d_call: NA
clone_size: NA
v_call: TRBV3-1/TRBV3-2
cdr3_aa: CASSRKQGRETQYF
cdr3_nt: TGTGCCAGCAGCAGAAAACAGGGGAGGGAGACCCAGTACTTC

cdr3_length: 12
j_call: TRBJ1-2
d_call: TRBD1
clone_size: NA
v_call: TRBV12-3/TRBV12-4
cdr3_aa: CASSPTGDGYTF
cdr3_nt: TGTGCCAGCAGCCCCACAGGGGACGGCTACACCTTC

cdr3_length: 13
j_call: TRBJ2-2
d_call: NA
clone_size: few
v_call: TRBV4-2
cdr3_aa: CASSNRSPGELFF
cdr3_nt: TGTGCCAGCAGCAACAGGTCCCCCGGGGAGCTGTTTTTT

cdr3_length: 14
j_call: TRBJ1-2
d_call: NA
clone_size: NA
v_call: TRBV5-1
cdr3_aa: CASSLDSVNYGYTF
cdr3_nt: TGCGCCAGCAGCTTGGATTCGGTTAACTATGGCTACACCTTC

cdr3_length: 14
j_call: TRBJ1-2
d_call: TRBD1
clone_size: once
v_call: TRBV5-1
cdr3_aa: CASSPATGEYGYTF
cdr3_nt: TGCGCCAGCAGCCCCGCTACAGGGGAATATGGCTACACCTTC

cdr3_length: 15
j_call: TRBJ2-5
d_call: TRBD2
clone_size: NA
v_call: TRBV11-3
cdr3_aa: CASSYGGGGAETQYF
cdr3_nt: TGTGCCAGCAGCTACGGGGGGGGAGGGGCCGAGACCCAGTACTTC

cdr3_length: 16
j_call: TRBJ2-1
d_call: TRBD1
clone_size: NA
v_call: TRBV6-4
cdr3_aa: CASSVSGTGIYNEQFF
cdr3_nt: TGTGCCAGCAGTGTAAGCGGGACAGGGATCTACAATGAGCAGTTCTTC

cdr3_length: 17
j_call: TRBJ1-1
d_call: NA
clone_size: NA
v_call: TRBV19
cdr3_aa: CASRSGGIVGPNTEAFF
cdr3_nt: TGTGCCAGTAGATCGGGGGGGATTGTGGGACCGAACACTGAAGCTTTCTTT

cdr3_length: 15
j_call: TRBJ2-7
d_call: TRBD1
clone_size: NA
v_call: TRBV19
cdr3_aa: CASSLMGQGTYEQYF
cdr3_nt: TGTGCCAGTAGTCTCATGGGACAGGGGACCTACGAGCAGTACTTC

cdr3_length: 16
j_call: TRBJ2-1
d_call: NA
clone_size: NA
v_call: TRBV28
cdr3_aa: CASSPTRPFSYNEQFF
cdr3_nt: TGTGCCAGCAGTCCGACTAGGCCTTTCTCCTACAATGAGCAGTTCTTC

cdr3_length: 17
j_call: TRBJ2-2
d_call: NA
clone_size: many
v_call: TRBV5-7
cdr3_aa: CASSPGGGPPNTGELFF
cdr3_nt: TGTGCCAGCAGCCCAGGGGGAGGTCCCCCGAACACCGGGGAGCTGTTTTTT

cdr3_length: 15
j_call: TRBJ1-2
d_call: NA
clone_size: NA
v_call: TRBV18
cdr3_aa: CASSPRQARNYGYTF
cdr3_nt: TGTGCCAGCTCACCCAGACAGGCCCGTAACTATGGCTACACCTTC

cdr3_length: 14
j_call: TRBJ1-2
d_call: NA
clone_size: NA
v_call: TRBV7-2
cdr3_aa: CASSLSDRDYGYTF
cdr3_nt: TGTGCCAGCAGCTTATCGGACAGAGACTATGGCTACACCTTC

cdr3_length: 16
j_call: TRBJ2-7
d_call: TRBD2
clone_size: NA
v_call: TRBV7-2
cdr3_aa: CASSSRTSGGVIEQYF
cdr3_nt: TGTGCCAGCAGCTCCAGGACTAGCGGGGGGGTTATAGAGCAGTACTTC

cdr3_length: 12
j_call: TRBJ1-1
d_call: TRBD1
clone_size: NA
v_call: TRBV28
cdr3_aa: CASSTFDRGAFF
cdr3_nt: TGTGCCAGCAGTACCTTTGACAGGGGAGCTTTCTTT

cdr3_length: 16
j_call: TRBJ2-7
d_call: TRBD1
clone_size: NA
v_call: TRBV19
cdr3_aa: CASSTTGTGAGYEQYF
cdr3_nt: TGTGCCAGTAGTACAACCGGGACAGGGGCGGGATACGAGCAGTACTTC

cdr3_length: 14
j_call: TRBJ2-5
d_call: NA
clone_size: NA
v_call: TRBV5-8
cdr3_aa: CASSWTGGVETQYF
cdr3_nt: TGTGCCAGCAGCTGGACAGGAGGGGTAGAGACCCAGTACTTC

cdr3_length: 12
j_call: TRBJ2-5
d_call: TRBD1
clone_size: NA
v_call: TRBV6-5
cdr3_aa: CASKGAGGTQYF
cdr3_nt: TGTGCCAGCAAAGGGGCAGGGGGGACCCAGTACTTC

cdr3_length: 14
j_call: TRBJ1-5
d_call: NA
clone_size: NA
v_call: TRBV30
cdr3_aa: CAWRNSLSNQPQHF
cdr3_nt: TGTGCCTGGAGAAATAGTTTGAGCAATCAGCCCCAGCATTTT

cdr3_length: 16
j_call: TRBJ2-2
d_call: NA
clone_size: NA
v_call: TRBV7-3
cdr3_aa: CASSQYPLRSTGELFF
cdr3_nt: TGTGCCAGCAGCCAATACCCCTTAAGGAGCACCGGGGAGCTGTTTTTT

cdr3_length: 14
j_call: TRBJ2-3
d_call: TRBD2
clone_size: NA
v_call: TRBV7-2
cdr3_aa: CASSLGGGGFEKYF
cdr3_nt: TGTGCCAGCAGCTTAGGGGGGGGAGGGTTCGAAAAGTATTTT

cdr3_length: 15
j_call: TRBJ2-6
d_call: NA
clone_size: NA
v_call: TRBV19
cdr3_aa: CASIKRSSGANVLTF
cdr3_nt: TGTGCCAGTATTAAGCGTAGCTCTGGGGCCAACGTCCTGACTTTC

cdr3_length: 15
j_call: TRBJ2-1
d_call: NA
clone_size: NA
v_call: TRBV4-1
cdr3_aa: CASSQPGSPYNEQFF
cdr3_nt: TGCGCCAGCAGCCAACCCGGGAGTCCCTACAATGAGCAGTTCTTC

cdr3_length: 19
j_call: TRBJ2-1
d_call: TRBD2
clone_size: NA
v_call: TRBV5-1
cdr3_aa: CASSLESSGSVVIYNEQFF
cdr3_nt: TGCGCCAGCAGCTTGGAGAGTAGCGGGAGCGTAGTCATCTACAATGAGCAGTTCTTC

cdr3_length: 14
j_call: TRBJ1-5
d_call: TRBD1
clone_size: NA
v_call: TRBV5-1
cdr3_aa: CASSPTGGGQPQHF
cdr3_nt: TGCGCCAGCAGCCCTACAGGGGGCGGGCAGCCCCAGCATTTT

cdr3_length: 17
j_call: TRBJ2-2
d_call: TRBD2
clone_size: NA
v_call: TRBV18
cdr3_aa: CASSQLGLAANTGELFF
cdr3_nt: TGTGCCAGCTCACAACTGGGACTAGCGGCGAACACCGGGGAGCTGTTTTTT

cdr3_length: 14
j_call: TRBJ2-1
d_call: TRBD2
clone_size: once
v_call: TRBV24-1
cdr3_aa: CATSKVAGLNEQFF
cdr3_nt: TGTGCCACCAGTAAAGTAGCGGGACTCAATGAGCAGTTCTTC

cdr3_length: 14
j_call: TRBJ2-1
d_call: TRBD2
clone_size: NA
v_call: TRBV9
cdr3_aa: CASSGGLSYNEQFF
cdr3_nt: TGTGCCAGCAGCGGGGGACTATCCTACAATGAGCAGTTCTTC

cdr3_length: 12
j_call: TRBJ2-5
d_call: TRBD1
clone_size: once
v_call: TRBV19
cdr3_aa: CACSTGGETQYF
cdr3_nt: TGTGCCTGTTCTACAGGGGGTGAGACCCAGTACTTC

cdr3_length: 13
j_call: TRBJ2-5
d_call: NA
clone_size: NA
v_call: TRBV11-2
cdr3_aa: CASRSTGSETQYF
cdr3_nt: TGTGCCAGCAGATCCACAGGGTCAGAGACCCAGTACTTC

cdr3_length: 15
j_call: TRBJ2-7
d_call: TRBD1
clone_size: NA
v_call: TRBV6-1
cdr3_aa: CASSDWGQSSYEQYF
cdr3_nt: TGTGCCAGCAGTGATTGGGGACAGAGCTCCTACGAGCAGTACTTC

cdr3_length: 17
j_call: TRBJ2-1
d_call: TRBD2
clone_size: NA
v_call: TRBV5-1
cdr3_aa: CASSLGAGLAGPNEQFF
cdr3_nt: TGCGCCAGCAGCTTGGGGGCGGGACTAGCGGGGCCTAATGAGCAGTTCTTC

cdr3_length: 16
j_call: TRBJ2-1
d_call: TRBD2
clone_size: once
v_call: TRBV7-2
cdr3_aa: CASSTGLAGGYNEQFF
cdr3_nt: TGTGCCAGCAGCACGGGACTAGCGGGGGGCTACAATGAGCAGTTCTTC

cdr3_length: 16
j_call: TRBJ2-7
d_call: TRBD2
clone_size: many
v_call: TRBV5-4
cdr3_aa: CASSPVEVAGEYEQYF
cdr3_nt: TGTGCCAGCAGCCCCGTCGAGGTAGCGGGAGAGTACGAGCAGTACTTC

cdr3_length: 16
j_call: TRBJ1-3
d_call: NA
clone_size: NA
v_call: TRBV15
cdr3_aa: CATSRDIAQRGDTIYF
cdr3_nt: TGTGCCACCAGCAGAGATATCGCCCAGCGCGGGGACACCATATATTTT

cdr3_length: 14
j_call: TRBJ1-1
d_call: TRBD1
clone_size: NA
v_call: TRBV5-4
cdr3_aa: CASSWDRVITEAFF
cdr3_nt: TGTGCCAGCAGCTGGGACAGGGTAATAACTGAAGCTTTCTTT

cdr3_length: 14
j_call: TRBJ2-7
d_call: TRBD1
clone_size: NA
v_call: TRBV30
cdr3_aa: CAWTLGGQGNEQYF
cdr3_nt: TGTGCCTGGACTCTAGGCGGACAGGGGAACGAGCAGTACTTC

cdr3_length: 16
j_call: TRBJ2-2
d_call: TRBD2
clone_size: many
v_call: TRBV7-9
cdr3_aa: CASSSPTAGDTGELFF
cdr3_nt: TGTGCCAGCAGCTCCCCCACGGCGGGAGACACCGGGGAGCTGTTTTTT

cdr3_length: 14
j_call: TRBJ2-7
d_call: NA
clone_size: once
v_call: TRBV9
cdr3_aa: CASSVAPSGGEQYF
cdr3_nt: TGTGCCAGCAGCGTAGCCCCATCCGGGGGCGAGCAGTACTTC